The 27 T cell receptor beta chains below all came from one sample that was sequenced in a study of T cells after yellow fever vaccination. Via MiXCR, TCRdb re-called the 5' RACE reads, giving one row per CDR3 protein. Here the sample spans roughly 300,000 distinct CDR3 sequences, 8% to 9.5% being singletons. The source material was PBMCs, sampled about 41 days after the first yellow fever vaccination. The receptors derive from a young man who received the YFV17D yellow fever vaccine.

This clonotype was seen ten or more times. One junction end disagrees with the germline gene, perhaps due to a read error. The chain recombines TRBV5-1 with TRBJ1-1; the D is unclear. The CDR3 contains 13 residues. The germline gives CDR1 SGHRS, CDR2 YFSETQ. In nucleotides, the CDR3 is TGTGCCAGCAGCCCCGGACCGAACACTGAAGCTTTCTTT. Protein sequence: CASSPGPNTEAFF.

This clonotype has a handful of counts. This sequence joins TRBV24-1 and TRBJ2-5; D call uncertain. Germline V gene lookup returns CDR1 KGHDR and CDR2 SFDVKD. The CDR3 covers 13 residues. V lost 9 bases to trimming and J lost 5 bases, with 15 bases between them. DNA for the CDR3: TGTGCCACCGGCAGAGCCGCGAGGGAGACCCAGTACTTC. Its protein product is CATGRAARETQYF.

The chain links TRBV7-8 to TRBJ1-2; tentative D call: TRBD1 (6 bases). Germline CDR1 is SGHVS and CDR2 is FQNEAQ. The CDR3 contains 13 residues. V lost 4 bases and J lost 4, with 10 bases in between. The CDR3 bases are TGTGCCAGCAGCTCCCCGACAGGCTATGGCTACACCTTC. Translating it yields CASSSPTGYGYTF.

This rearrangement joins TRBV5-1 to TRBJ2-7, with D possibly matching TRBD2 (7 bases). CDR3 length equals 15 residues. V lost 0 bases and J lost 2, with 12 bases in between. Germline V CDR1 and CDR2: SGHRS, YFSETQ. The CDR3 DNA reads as TGCGCCAGCAGCTTGGGGTGGGGGGGCACCTACGAGCAGTACTTC. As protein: CASSLGWGGTYEQYF.

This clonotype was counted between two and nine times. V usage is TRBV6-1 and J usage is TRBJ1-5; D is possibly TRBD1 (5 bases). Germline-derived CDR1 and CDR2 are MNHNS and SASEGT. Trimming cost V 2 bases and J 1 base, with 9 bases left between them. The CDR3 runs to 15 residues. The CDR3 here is CASSEPGDSNQPQHF. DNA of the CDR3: TGTGCCAGCAGTGAACCGGGGGACAGCAATCAGCCCCAGCATTTT.

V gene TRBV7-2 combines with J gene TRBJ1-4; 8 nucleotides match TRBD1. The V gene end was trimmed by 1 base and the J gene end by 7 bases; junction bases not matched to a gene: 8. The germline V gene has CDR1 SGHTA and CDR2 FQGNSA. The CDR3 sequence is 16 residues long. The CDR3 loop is CASSLGDRRMGEKLFF. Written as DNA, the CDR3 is TGTGCCAGCAGCTTAGGGGACAGGCGGATGGGTGAAAAACTGTTTTTT. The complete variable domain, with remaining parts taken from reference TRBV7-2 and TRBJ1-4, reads GAGVSQSPSNKVTEKGKDVELRCDPISGHTALYWYRQSLGQGLEFLIYFQGNSAPDKSGLPSDRFSAERTGGSVSTLTIQRTQQEDSAVYLCASSLGDRRMGEKLFFGSGTQLSVL.

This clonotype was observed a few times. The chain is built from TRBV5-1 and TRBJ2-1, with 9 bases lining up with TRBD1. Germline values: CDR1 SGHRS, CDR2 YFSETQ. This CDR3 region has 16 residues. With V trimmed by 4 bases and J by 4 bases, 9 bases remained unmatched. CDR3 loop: CASSLQGALIYNEQFF. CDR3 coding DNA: TGCGCCAGCAGCCTACAGGGGGCCCTTATATACAATGAGCAGTTCTTC.

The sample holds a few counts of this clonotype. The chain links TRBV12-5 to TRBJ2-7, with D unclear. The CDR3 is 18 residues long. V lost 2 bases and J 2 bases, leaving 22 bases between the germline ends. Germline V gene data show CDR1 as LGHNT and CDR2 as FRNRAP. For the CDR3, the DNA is TGTGCTAGTGGTTTGAGAAAAGAAGAGACTGATGCCCCCTACGAGCAGTACGTC. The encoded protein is CASGLRKEETDAPYEQYV.

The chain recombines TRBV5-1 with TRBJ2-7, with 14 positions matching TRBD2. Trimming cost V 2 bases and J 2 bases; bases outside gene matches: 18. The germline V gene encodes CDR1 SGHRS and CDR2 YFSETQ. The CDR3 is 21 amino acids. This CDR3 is CASSFSPPGLAGARSAYEQYF. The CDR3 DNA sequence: TGCGCCAGCAGCTTTAGCCCACCGGGACTAGCGGGGGCCCGTTCCGCCTACGAGCAGTACTTC.

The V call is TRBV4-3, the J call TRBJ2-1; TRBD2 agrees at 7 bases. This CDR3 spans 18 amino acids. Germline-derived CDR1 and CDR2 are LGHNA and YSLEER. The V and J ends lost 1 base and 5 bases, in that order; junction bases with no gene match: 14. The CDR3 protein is CASSQVRAGRQPHNEQFF. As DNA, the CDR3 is TGCGCCAGCAGCCAAGTTAGAGCGGGGAGGCAACCCCACAATGAGCAGTTCTTC.

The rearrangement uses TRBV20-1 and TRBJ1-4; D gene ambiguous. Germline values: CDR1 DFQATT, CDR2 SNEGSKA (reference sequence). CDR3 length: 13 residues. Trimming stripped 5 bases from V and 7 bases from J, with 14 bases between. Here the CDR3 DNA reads TGCAGTGCTCGTCTGCCCCCCGGTGAAAAACTGTTTTTT. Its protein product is CSARLPPGEKLFF.

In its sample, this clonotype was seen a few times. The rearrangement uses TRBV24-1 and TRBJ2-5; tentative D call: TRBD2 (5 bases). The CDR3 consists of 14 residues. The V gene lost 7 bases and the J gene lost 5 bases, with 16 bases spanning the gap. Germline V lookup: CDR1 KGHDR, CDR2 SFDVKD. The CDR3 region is CATRASGGEETQYF. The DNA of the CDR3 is TGTGCCACCAGAGCCTCCGGAGGAGAGGAGACCCAGTACTTC.

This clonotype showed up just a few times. CDR3 bases: TGTGCCAGCATCCCAGTGGGGGGGGATTCACCCCTCCACTTT. Protein: CASIPVGGDSPLHF. The gene calls are TRBV5-5 and TRBJ1-6, with D perhaps TRBD1 (5 bases). Germline values: CDR1 SGHKS, CDR2 YYEKEE (reference sequence). V was trimmed by 6 bases and J by 8 bases, leaving 15 bases between them. This CDR3 contains 14 residues.

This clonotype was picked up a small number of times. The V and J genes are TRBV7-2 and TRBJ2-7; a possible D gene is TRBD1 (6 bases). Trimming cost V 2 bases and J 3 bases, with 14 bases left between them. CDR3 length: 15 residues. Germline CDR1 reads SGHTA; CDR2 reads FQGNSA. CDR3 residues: CASSLIRTDFYEQYF. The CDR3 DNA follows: TGTGCCAGCAGCTTAATTCGGACAGACTTCTACGAGCAGTACTTC.

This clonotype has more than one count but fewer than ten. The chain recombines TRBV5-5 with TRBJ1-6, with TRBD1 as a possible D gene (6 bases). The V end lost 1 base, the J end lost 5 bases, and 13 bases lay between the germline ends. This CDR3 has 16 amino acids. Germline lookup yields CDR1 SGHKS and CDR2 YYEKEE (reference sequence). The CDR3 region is CASSLSWGANNSPLHF. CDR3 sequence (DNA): TGTGCCAGCAGCTTGTCCTGGGGGGCCAATAATTCACCCCTCCACTTT. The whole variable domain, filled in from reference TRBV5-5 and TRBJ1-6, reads DAGVTQSPTHLIKTRGQQVTLRCSPISGHKSVSWYQQVLGQGPQFIFQYYEKEERGRGNFPDRFSARQFPNYSSELNVNALLLGDSALYLCASSLSWGANNSPLHFGNGTRLTVT.

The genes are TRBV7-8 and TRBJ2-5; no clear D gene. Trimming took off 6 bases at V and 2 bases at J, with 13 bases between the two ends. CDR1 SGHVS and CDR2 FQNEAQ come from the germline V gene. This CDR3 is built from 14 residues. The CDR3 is CASRRPLSQETQYF. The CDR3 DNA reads TGTGCCAGCAGGCGACCTTTAAGTCAAGAGACCCAGTACTTC. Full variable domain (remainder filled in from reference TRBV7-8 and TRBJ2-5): GAGVSQSPRYKVAKRGQDVALRCDPISGHVSLFWYQQALGQGPEFLTYFQNEAQLDKSGLPSDRFFAERPEGSVSTLKIQRTQQEDSAVYLCASRRPLSQETQYFGPGTRLLVL.

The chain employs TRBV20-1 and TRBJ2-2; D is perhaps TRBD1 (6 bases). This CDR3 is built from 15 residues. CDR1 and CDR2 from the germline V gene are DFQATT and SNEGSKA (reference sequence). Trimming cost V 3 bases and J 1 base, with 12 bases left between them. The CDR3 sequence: CSASRGKGNTGELFF. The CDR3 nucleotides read TGCAGTGCTAGTAGGGGGAAGGGGAACACCGGGGAGCTGTTTTTT.

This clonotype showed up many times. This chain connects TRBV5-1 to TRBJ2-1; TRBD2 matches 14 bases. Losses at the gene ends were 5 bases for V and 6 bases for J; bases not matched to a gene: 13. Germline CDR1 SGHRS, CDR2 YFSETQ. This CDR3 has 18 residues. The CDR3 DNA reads TGCGCCAGCAGTCCTGGGACTAGCGGGGGTAAATGGGTCAATGAGCAGTTCTTC. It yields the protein CASSPGTSGGKWVNEQFF.

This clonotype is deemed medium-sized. As DNA, the CDR3 is TGTGCCAGTAGTATACTGACTAGCGAAGTCAATGAGCAGTTCTTC. Its translation is CASSILTSEVNEQFF. V gene TRBV19 combines with J gene TRBJ2-1, with 8 bases identical to TRBD2. J was trimmed by 6 bases and V by 2 bases; bases with no gene match: 6. The CDR3 contains 15 residues. The germline CDR1 and CDR2 sequences are LNHDA and SQIVND (reference sequence).

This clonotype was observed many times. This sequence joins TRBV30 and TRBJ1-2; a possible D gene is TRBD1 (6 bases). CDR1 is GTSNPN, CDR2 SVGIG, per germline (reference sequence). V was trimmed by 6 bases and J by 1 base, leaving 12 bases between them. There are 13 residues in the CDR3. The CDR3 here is CACRQALNYGYTF. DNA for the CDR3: TGTGCCTGCAGACAGGCTCTTAACTATGGCTACACCTTC.

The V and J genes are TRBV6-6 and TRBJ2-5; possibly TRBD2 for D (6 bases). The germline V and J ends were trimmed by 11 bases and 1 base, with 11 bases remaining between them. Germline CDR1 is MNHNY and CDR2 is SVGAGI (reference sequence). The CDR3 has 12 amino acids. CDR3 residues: CALGRSQETQYF. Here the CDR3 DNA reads TGTGCCTTGGGGAGGTCCCAAGAGACCCAGTACTTC.

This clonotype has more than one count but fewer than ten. The DNA of the CDR3 is TGTGCCAGCAGCTTACAGGGGCAGGGCTATGGCTACACCTTC. Its translation is CASSLQGQGYGYTF. The chain recombines TRBV7-2 with TRBJ1-2; maybe TRBD1 (6 bases). The CDR3 runs 14 residues. V shed 2 bases and J shed 4 bases, with 11 bases lying between them. The V gene's germline CDR1 is SGHTA and CDR2 FQGNSA.

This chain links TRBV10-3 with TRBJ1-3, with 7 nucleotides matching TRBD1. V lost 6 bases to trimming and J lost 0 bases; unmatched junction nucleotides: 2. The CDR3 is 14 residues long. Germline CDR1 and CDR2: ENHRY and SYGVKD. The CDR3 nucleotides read TGTGCCATCAGGGGGACAGTCTCTGGAAACACCATATATTTT. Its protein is CAIRGTVSGNTIYF.

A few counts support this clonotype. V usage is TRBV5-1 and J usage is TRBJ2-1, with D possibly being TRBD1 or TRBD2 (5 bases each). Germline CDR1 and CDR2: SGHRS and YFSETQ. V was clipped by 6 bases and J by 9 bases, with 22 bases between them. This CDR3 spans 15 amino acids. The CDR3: CASKSERGIAGEQFF. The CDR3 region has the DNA TGCGCCAGCAAGTCGGAGAGGGGAATCGCGGGTGAGCAGTTCTTC. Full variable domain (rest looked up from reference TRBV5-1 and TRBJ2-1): KAGVTQTPRYLIKTRGQQVTLSCSPISGHRSVSWYQQTPGQGLQFLFEYFSETQRNKGNFPGRFSGRQFSNSRSEMNVSTLELGDSALYLCASKSERGIAGEQFFGPGTRLTVL.

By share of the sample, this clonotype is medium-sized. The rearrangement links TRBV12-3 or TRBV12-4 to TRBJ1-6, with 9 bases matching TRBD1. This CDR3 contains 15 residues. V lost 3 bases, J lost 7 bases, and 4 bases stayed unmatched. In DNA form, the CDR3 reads TGTGCCAGCAGTTTTTTGGGACAGGGAAATTCACCCCTCCACTTT. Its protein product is CASSFLGQGNSPLHF.

The CDR3 bases are TGCGCCAGCAGCTTTCTACTAGCGGGCCTCGACCCCCTCTCCTACAATGAGCAGTTCTTC. Protein: CASSFLLAGLDPLSYNEQFF. The rearrangement joins TRBV5-1 to TRBJ2-1; 9 bases line up with TRBD2. J gave up 0 bases and V 2 bases, and 15 bases lay outside the gene matches. Germline V gene lookup returns CDR1 SGHRS and CDR2 YFSETQ. This CDR3 spans 20 amino acids.

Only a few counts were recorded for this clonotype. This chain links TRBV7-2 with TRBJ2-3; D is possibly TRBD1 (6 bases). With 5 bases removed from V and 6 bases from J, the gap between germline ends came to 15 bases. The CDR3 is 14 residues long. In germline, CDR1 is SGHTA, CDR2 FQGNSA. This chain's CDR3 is CASSQLQGRDTQYF. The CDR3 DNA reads TGTGCCAGCAGCCAGTTACAGGGAAGGGATACGCAGTATTTT.